This T cell receptor (beta chain) was retrieved from a study of T cells after yellow fever vaccination. Study summary: It was SMART-Seq v4 Ultra Low Input that prepared the fractions with low cell numbers. Points from the study as a whole: Compared with primary, the secondary response was weaker and peaked at day 5, not 15. Most clones from primary vaccination resurfaced after the booster (around 97% CD4, over 75% CD8). Contamination of FACS-sorted repertoires by abundant clonotypes from the bulk population could occur.

A single record per CDR3 protein comes from TCRdb applying MiXCR to the 5' RACE reads. Of 46,000 or so distinct CDR3 sequences detected, over 5.5% appear once; the ten largest clones hold around 9.3%. This clonotype has more than one count but fewer than ten. The CDR3 is 17 residues long. V lost 3 bases to trimming and J lost 6 bases; unmatched junction nucleotides: 13. Germline assignment: CDR1 MNHNS and CDR2 SASEGT. The chain couples TRBV6-1 to TRBJ2-1; TRBD2 matches 8 bases. The sequenced sample was PBMCs, either bulk or a sorted T-cell subset (CD4+, CD8+, memory, or dextramer-sorted; not recorded which), obtained 45 days after the yellow fever booster vaccination. This receptor was obtained from a man under 40 who received the YFV17D yellow fever vaccine. The chain's CDR3 is CASSEVKWGTRFNEQFF. Here the CDR3 DNA reads TGTGCCAGCAGTGAGGTTAAGTGGGGGACTAGGTTCAATGAGCAGTTCTTC.